This T cell receptor beta chain is from a study of T cell repertoires in cytomegalovirus infection. TCRdb analysed the reads with MiXCR anew, one entry per CDR3 protein. The repertoire has tens of thousands of distinct CDR3 sequences, 3.5% to 4% of them found once; the top ten carry roughly a fifth. Trimming pared 8 bases from V and 6 bases from J, leaving 11 bases between. This CDR3 spans 12 amino acids. Germline V gene sequence: CDR1 SGHVT, CDR2 SQSDAQ. This clonotype was seen many times. The chain joins TRBV7-4 to TRBJ2-1; unclear D gene. The specimen was PBMCs. This clonotype was sampled from a human donor in good health (CMV status not recorded). Some clones in this sample may be carry-over from other donors' samples. The CDR3 loop reads CASRLTSNEQFF. The DNA of the CDR3 is TGTGCCAGCCGACTGACGAGCAATGAGCAGTTCTTC.